This T cell receptor (beta chain) was identified in a study of cytomegalovirus exposure and HLA in healthy donors. Notes on the study in general: It was about 150 TCR beta chains that were listed as cytomegalovirus-associated.

Sequenced by immunoSEQ multiplex PCR; TCRdb stores in-frame clones only, minus some. The table includes 130,000 to 150,000 clones, roughly 89% detected once. As for this clone: Its antigen remains unidentified.

The TCR comes from a man younger than 30 in good health and CMV-seropositive. Material: PBMCs.

CDR3 coding DNA: TGTGCCAGCAGTTTCCTTCAGGGGGCGAATCAGCCCCAGCATTTT. Translating it yields CASSFLQGANQPQHF. The chain recombines TRBV28 with TRBJ1-5; 8 bases are a match to TRBD1. Germline lookup yields CDR1 MDHEN and CDR2 SYDVKM. The trim removed 3 bases at V and 4 bases at J, leaving 5 bases unmatched. The CDR3 totals 15 residues.